This T cell receptor (beta chain) was recovered during a study of T-cell memory formation after mild COVID-19. Overall study findings and caveats: Contracting clones from day 15 to 85 had balanced CD4/CD8; later expanders favoured CD4+.

Regarding this clonotype: Its specificity is unknown.

Per the germline V gene, CDR1 is SEHNR and CDR2 is FQNEAQ (reference sequence). V lost 2 bases and J lost 12, with 8 bases in between. This CDR3 contains 12 residues. TCRdb re-called the 5' RACE reads through MiXCR, storing one row per CDR3 protein. Here the sample spans 300,000 to 350,000 distinct CDR3 sequences, 14% being singletons. The chain recombines TRBV7-9 with TRBJ1-6; D is ambiguous. The TCR comes from a man aged 18-30 years who had mild COVID-19 (a few samples of this study predate the infection). Cell type and time point are not known. The sample consisted of PBMCs or a T cell subset sorted from them (not recorded which). The CDR3 sequence is CASSLSGRPLHF. The DNA of the CDR3 is TGTGCCAGCAGCTTATCAGGCCGACCCCTCCACTTT.